The rows below give T cell receptor beta chains drawn from one sample of a study of T cell repertoires in cytomegalovirus infection. TCRdb recomputed calls from the reads with MiXCR, one row per CDR3 protein. The sample yields some 920,000 distinct CDR3 sequences, 30% to 40% seen once. These receptors' targets are unknown. This specimen consisted of cultured CD8+ T cells from PBMCs, obtained from culture after CMV antigen stimulation. These receptors came from a human donor in good health (CMV status not recorded). Some clones in this sample may be carry-over from other donors' samples. The CDR3 runs from the conserved cysteine through the conserved F or W. D genes are given only for firm matches. Only part of the rows carry a size: once, few, many, or a class if the clone is expanded.

D gene: NA
J gene: TRBJ1-4
clone size: many
V gene: TRBV28
CDR3 protein: CASSFSGGFNEKLFF
CDR3 DNA: TGTGCCAGCAGTTTCTCGGGGGGCTTTAATGAAAAACTGTTTTTT

D gene: TRBD2
J gene: TRBJ2-3
clone size: few
V gene: TRBV20-1
CDR3 protein: CSASDDLAGDNTQYF
CDR3 DNA: TGCAGTGCTAGTGACGATCTAGCGGGGGATAATACGCAGTATTTT

D gene: TRBD1
J gene: TRBJ1-1
clone size: many
V gene: TRBV27
CDR3 protein: CASSLIGTGTTEAFF
CDR3 DNA: TGTGCCAGCAGTTTAATTGGGACAGGAACCACTGAAGCTTTCTTT

D gene: NA
J gene: TRBJ1-5
clone size: few
V gene: TRBV12-3/TRBV12-4
CDR3 protein: CASTNGIGNQPQHF
CDR3 DNA: TGTGCCAGCACTAACGGGATTGGTAATCAGCCCCAGCATTTT

D gene: NA
J gene: TRBJ2-1
clone size: once
V gene: TRBV7-3
CDR3 protein: CVSSLGANNEQFF
CDR3 DNA: TGTGTCAGCAGCTTAGGAGCTAACAATGAGCAGTTCTTC

D gene: TRBD2
J gene: TRBJ2-1
clone size: many
V gene: TRBV7-9
CDR3 protein: CASSLSQLAEANEQFF
CDR3 DNA: TGTGCCAGCAGCTTATCTCAACTAGCGGAGGCCAATGAGCAGTTCTTC

D gene: NA
J gene: TRBJ1-4
clone size: NA
V gene: TRBV20-1
CDR3 protein: CSARVIEGVELFF
CDR3 DNA: TGCAGTGCTAGAGTGATCGAGGGGGTGGAACTGTTTTTT

D gene: NA
J gene: TRBJ2-3
clone size: few
V gene: TRBV2
CDR3 protein: CASSLDYRPDTQYF
CDR3 DNA: TGTGCCAGCAGCTTGGACTATAGGCCAGATACGCAGTATTTT

D gene: TRBD2
J gene: TRBJ2-2
clone size: few
V gene: TRBV4-1
CDR3 protein: CASSQALAGGTGELFF
CDR3 DNA: TGCGCCAGCAGCCAAGCGCTAGCGGGGGGCACCGGGGAGCTGTTTTTT

D gene: NA
J gene: TRBJ1-4
clone size: few
V gene: TRBV6-1
CDR3 protein: CASSENAGPEKLFF
CDR3 DNA: TGTGCCAGCAGTGAAAATGCAGGTCCTGAAAAACTGTTTTTT